This T cell receptor beta chain came from a study of cytomegalovirus exposure and HLA in healthy donors. Study results and limitations: The authors later linked a missense DCLRE1C variant to TCR beta V- and J-gene trimming. CMV antigen specificity of a few CMV-associated chains was confirmed in vitro.

Those who donated were healthy bone marrow donors. Regarding this clone: Its specificity is unknown.

With 60 Vbeta and 13 Jbeta primers, the PCR was carried out. The repertoire was sequenced with immunoSEQ multiplex PCR; TCRdb's copy has only in-frame clones and lacks some. The sample records 150,000 to 160,000 clones, 80% being singletons. This CDR3 region has 15 residues. Trimming removed 4 bases from V and 2 bases from J, with 12 bases in between. Per germline, CDR1 ENHRY and CDR2 SYGVKD. J is TRBJ2-1 and V is TRBV10-3; D may be TRBD2 (5 bases). Sequencing used PBMCs. The clonotype comes from a man under 40 in good health and CMV-seropositive. The DNA for the CDR3 is TGTGCCATCAGTGCAGACCTCGGGACCTACAATGAGCAGTTCTTC. Protein: CAISADLGTYNEQFF.